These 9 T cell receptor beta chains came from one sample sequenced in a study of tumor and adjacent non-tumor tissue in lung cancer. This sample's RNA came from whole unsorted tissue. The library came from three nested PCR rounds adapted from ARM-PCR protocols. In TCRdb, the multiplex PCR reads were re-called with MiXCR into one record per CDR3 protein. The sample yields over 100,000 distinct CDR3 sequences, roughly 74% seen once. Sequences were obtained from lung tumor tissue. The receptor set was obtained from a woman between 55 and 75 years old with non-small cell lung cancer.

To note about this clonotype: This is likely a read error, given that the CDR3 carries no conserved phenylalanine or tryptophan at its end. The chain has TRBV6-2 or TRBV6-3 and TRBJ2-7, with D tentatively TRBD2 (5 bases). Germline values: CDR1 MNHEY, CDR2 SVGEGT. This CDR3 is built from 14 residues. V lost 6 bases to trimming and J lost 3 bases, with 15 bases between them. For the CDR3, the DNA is TGTGCCAGCAGGGATTGGAGGAGTGACTACGAGCAGTACATC. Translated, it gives CASRDWRSDYEQYI.

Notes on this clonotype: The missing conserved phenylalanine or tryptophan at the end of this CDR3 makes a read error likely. CDR3 amino acids: CASSLNDYGYTS. CDR3 bases: TGCGCCAGCAGCTTGAACGACTATGGCTACACCTCC. This chain links TRBV5-1 with TRBJ1-2; D is ambiguous. The CDR3 length is 12 residues. The germline V gene has CDR1 SGHRS and CDR2 YFSETQ. V dropped 1 base and J dropped 3 bases, with 4 bases sitting between them.

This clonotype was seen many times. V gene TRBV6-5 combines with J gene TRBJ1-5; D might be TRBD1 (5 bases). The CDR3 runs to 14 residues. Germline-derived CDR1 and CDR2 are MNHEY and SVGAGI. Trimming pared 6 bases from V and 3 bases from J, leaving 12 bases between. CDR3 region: CASSYDSSNQPQHF. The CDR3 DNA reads TGTGCCAGCAGCTATGACAGCTCCAATCAGCCCCAGCATTTT.

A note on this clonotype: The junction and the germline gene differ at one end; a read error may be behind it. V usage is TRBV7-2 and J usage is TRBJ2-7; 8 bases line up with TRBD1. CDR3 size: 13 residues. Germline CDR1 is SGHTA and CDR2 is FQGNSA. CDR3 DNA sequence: TGTGCCAGCAGCATCCAGGGGGCCTATGAGCAGTACTTC. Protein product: CASSIQGAYEQYF.

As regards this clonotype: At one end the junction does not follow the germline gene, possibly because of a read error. CDR3 nucleotides: TGTACCAGCAGACTCTTAGCGGGAGGGCGGGAACAGTTCTTC. Translated, it gives CTSRLLAGGREQFF. The chain carries TRBV28 and TRBJ2-1; 11 nucleotides align to TRBD2. CDR1 and CDR2 from the germline V gene are MDHEN and SYDVKM. The CDR3 is 14 amino acids.

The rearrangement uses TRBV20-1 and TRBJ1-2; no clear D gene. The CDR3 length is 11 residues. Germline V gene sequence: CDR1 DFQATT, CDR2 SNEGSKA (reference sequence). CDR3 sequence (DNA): TGCTATGCTAAGGACCGCTATGGCTACACCTTC. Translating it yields CYAKDRYGYTF.

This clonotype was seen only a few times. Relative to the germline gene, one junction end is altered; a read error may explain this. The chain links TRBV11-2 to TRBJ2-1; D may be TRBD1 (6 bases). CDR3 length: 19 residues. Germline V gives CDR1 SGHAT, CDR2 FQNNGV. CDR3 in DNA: TGTGGCAGCAGCTTAGGGGGTGGGGTAGCGTGGCACAAGTCCAATGAGCAGTTCTTC. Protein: CGSSLGGGVAWHKSNEQFF.

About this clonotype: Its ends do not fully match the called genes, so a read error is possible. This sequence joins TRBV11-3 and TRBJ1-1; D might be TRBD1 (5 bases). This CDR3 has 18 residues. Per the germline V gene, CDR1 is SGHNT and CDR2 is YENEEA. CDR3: CASSLIGPSGRMNTEAFF. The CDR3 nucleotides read TGTGCTAGCAGCTTAATTGGGCCGTCGGGACGGATGAACACTGAAGCATTCTTT. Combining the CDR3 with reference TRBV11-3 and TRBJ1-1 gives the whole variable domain EAGVVQSPRYKIIEKKQPVAFWCNPISGHNTLYWYLQNLGQGPELLIRYENEEAVDDSQLPKDRFSAERLKGVDSTLKIQPAELGDSAVYLCASSLIGPSGRMNTEAFFGQGTRLTVV.

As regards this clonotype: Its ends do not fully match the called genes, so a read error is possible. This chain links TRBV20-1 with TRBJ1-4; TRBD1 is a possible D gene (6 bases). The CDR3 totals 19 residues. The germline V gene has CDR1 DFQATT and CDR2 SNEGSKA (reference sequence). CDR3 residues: CSGRFGEPGGASTNVKLFF. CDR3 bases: TGCAGTGGTAGATTTGGGGAGCCCGGGGGGGCCTCAACTAATGTAAAACTGTTTTTT.